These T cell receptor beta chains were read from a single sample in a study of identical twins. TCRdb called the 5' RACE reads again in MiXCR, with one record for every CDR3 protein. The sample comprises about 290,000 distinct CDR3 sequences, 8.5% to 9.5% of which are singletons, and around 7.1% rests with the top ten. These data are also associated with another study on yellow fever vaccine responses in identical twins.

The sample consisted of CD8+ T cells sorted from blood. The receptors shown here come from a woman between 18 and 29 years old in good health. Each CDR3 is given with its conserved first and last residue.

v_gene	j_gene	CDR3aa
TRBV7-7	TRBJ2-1	CASSSLSYNEQFF
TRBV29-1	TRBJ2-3	CSVEDAEGARTDTQYF
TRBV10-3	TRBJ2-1	CAISGTSGFLSSYNEQFF
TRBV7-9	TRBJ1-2	CASSDLTGSGYTF
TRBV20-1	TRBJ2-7	CSAETGTEPSYEQYF
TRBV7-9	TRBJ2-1	CASSLRTSGSTHEQFF
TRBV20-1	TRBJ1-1	CSASGSVTEAFF
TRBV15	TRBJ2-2	CATSRDMGASNTGELFF
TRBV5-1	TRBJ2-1	CASSRRTGDSNEQFF
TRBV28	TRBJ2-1	CASSDLAGQGNEQFF
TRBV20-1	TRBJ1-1	CSARTGNTEAFF
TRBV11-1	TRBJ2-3	CASSFPTRGPPGEDTQYF
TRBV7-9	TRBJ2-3	CASSPFDKVDTQYF
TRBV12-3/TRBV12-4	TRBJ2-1	CASSTSPHNEQFF
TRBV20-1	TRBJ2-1	CSALTPSGGALNEQFF
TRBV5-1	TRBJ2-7	CASSLQGQGDYEQYF
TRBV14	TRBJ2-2	CASSQVPTGGRAAGGTGELFF
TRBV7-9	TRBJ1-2	CASSFADDYGYTF
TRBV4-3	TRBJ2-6	CASSPGTAGANVLTF
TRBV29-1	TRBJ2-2	CSVGGRDTGELFF
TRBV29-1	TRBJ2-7	CSVEEPGQASYEQYF
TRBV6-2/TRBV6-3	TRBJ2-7	CASSYPLTRNEQYF
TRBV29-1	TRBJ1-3	CSALDSSGNTIYF
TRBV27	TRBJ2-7	CASRGGLYEQYF
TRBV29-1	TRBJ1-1	CSVETPGQGEEWTEAFF
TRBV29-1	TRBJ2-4	CSVEGAKNIQYF
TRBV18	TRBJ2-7	CASSPPLQGQTNEQYF
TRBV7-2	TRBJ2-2	CASSLNRISDTGELFF